This T cell receptor beta chain was found in a study of cytomegalovirus exposure and HLA in healthy donors. Study-wide results and caveats: Later analysis associated a missense DCLRE1C variant with TCR beta V- and J-gene trimming. TRBV6-2, TRBV6-3 and other indistinguishable V segments were excluded. A later analysis found TCR association rates differed by HLA locus, highest for DRB1 and lowest for HLA-C.

It was with 60 Vbeta and 13 Jbeta primers that the PCR ran. In the original workflow: A follow-up analysis tallied about 88 million unique TCR beta chains, roughly 11 million shared. The assay was immunoSEQ multiplex PCR, and TCRdb's table has in-frame clones only and misses some. V and J calls and clone size are as listed in that table; D and trimming were resolved from the DNA. The sample lists about 120,000 clones; 81% were seen once. The V end was cut by 3 bases, the J end by 4 bases, with 2 bases between. Germline V lookup: CDR1 SGHRS, CDR2 YFSETQ. The CDR3 runs 11 residues. Comments on this clone: Its antigen is currently unknown.

The gene calls are TRBV5-1 and TRBJ2-1; D is unresolved. This sequence was found in a man aged 35 to 55 in good health and CMV-seronegative. The specimen was PBMCs. As DNA, the CDR3 is TGCGCCAGCAGCTCTTACAATGAGCAGTTCTTC. Its protein product is CASSSYNEQFF. Full variable domain (missing parts from reference TRBV5-1 and TRBJ2-1): KAGVTQTPRYLIKTRGQQVTLSCSPISGHRSVSWYQQTPGQGLQFLFEYFSETQRNKGNFPGRFSGRQFSNSRSEMNVSTLELGDSALYLCASSSYNEQFFGPGTRLTVL.